A selection of T cell receptor beta chains follows, all from one sample in a study of cytomegalovirus exposure and HLA in healthy donors. Libraries were prepared by immunoSEQ multiplex PCR; TCRdb keeps only in-frame clonotypes and omits some of them. Altogether some 180,000 clones are present, roughly 80% being singletons, with the ten largest covering approximately 1.3%. The material sequenced was PBMCs. All receptors come from a girl between 5 and 17 years old in good health and CMV-seropositive. Each CDR3 is given with its conserved first and last residue.

v_call: TRBV6-4; cdr3_length: 15; j_call: TRBJ1-2; cdr3_aa: CASSPQTGGGYGYTF
v_call: TRBV5-8; cdr3_length: 13; j_call: TRBJ1-2; cdr3_aa: CASSPGQGYGYTF
v_call: TRBV5-4; cdr3_length: 14; j_call: TRBJ1-4; cdr3_aa: CASTLSPGYEKLFF
v_call: TRBV5-1; cdr3_length: 15; j_call: TRBJ2-7; cdr3_aa: CASSPERQGAYEQYF
v_call: TRBV7-3; cdr3_length: 13; j_call: TRBJ1-2; cdr3_aa: CASSHSGGEGYTF
v_call: TRBV4-2; cdr3_length: 14; j_call: TRBJ2-7; cdr3_aa: CASSLGQGAVEQYF
v_call: TRBV25-1; cdr3_length: 15; j_call: TRBJ2-2; cdr3_aa: CASSESSGNTGELFF
v_call: TRBV7-9; cdr3_length: 14; j_call: TRBJ1-2; cdr3_aa: CASSFSTGGYGYTF
v_call: TRBV11-3; cdr3_length: 16; j_call: TRBJ2-1; cdr3_aa: CASSPGTSGRWNEQFF
v_call: TRBV6-6; cdr3_length: 10; j_call: TRBJ1-1; cdr3_aa: CASVGHEAFF
v_call: TRBV5-1; cdr3_length: 16; j_call: TRBJ2-6; cdr3_aa: CASSLGLADGANVLTF
v_call: TRBV15; cdr3_length: 15; j_call: TRBJ1-5; cdr3_aa: CATSRAGQGNQPQHF
v_call: TRBV5-8; cdr3_length: 15; j_call: TRBJ1-1; cdr3_aa: CASSFGQTLNTEAFF
v_call: TRBV6-6; cdr3_length: 16; j_call: TRBJ2-3; cdr3_aa: CASRDGRGGHTDTQYF
v_call: TRBV6-1; cdr3_length: 17; j_call: TRBJ2-4; cdr3_aa: CASSERYSGLAKNIQYF
v_call: TRBV18; cdr3_length: 13; j_call: TRBJ2-7; cdr3_aa: CASSPPGSYEQYF
v_call: TRBV5-6; cdr3_length: 15; j_call: TRBJ1-2; cdr3_aa: CASSKDRGLGYGYTF
v_call: TRBV7-8; cdr3_length: 14; j_call: TRBJ2-7; cdr3_aa: CASSFYASSYEQYF
v_call: TRBV7-9; cdr3_length: 15; j_call: TRBJ2-3; cdr3_aa: CASSFRQGARDTQYF
v_call: TRBV7-9; cdr3_length: 15; j_call: TRBJ2-7; cdr3_aa: CASSDRKTLGYEQYF
v_call: TRBV7-9; cdr3_length: 15; j_call: TRBJ2-1; cdr3_aa: CASRFGTSGYNEQFF
v_call: TRBV27; cdr3_length: 16; j_call: TRBJ2-7; cdr3_aa: CASSLNYLAGVYEQYF
v_call: TRBV5-5; cdr3_length: 16; j_call: TRBJ2-6; cdr3_aa: CASSLGRSSGANVLTF
v_call: TRBV29-1; cdr3_length: 14; j_call: TRBJ1-2; cdr3_aa: CSVEGGGAGGGYTF
v_call: TRBV15; cdr3_length: 18; j_call: TRBJ2-7; cdr3_aa: CATSRASLGGTIPYEQYF
v_call: TRBV6-6; cdr3_length: 13; j_call: TRBJ2-7; cdr3_aa: CASRRDRGYEQYF
v_call: TRBV11-2; cdr3_length: 16; j_call: TRBJ2-1; cdr3_aa: CASSLIRLAGVNEQFF
v_call: TRBV11-2; cdr3_length: 14; j_call: TRBJ2-1; cdr3_aa: CASSFTGIDNEQFF